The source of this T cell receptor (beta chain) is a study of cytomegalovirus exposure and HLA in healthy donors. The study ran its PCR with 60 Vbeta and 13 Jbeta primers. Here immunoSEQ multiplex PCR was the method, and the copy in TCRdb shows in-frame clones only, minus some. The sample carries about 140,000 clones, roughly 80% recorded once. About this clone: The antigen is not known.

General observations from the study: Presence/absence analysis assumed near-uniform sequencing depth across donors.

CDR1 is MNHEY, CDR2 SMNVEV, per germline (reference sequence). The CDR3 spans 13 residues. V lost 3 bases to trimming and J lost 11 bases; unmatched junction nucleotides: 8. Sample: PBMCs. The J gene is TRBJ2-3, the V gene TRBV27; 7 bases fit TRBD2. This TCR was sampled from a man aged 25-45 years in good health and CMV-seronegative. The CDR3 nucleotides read TGTGCCAGCAGTTTCGAATTCCTAGCGGAGCAGTATTTT. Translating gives CASSFEFLAEQYF.